This TCR beta chain was captured by sequencing in a study of cytomegalovirus exposure and HLA in healthy donors. Study-level results: About 87% or about 30% of the time was how often most TCR beta V segments were productive, according to an earlier analysis. A later analysis associated 15,000 to 20,000 TCR beta sequences with HLA alleles at a 0.05 false discovery rate.

The ends lost 9 bases at V and 3 bases at J; junction bases unmatched: 23. The CDR3 totals 19 residues. The germline gives CDR1 LNHDA, CDR2 SQIVND (reference sequence). The PCR used 60 Vbeta and 13 Jbeta primers. Some clones are missing from TCRdb's copy, which holds only in-frame ones; the method was immunoSEQ multiplex PCR. The repertoire holds under 250,000 clones, with approximately 83% as singletons. This clone was detected once. Its matching antigen is unknown. Specimen: PBMCs. The chain joins TRBV19 to TRBJ1-5; TRBD1 aligns across 7 bases. The source of this sequence is a woman aged 45-59 years in good health and CMV-seropositive. The CDR3 sequence: CASHLGRGNMVQNNQPQHF. As DNA, the CDR3 is TGTGCCAGCCATCTAGGCAGGGGGAATATGGTTCAGAACAATCAGCCCCAGCATTTT.